These T cell receptor beta chains were read from a single sample in a study of PD-1 blockade in classical Hodgkin lymphoma. Using immunoSEQ multiplex PCR, the repertoire was profiled, and TCRdb retains in-frame clones only, with some absent. The sample lists about 93,000 clones; around nine tenths were seen once. Sequencing was performed on peripheral blood mononuclear cells (PBMCs), taken before the second cycle of nivolumab. These receptor sequences come from a human donor with classical Hodgkin lymphoma. Both conserved end residues are part of each CDR3. A D gene is named only where the DNA matches it firmly. Part of the rows lack a size; the others show once, few, many or a class for expanded clones.

>TRBV12-5|TRBD1|TRBJ1-2|-
TGTGCTAGTGGTTTGGTTAGAACAGGGGTCTATGGCTACACCTTC
CASGLVRTGVYGYTF
>TRBV14|-|TRBJ2-1|-
TGTGCCAGCAGCCAGGAGGGCCTGAATGAGCAGTTCTTC
CASSQEGLNEQFF
>TRBV7-2|TRBD2|TRBJ2-7|-
TGTGCCAGCAGCCTCCGATTATCCAGCGGGATCGAGCAGTACTTC
CASSLRLSSGIEQYF
>TRBV11-1|TRBD2|TRBJ2-5|-
TGTGCCAGCAGCTTCGGGAGGGCCGGGGAGACCCAGTACTTC
CASSFGRAGETQYF
>TRBV7-6|-|TRBJ2-1|-
TGTGCCAGCAGCTTATGGGGGCAGGAATACAATGAGCAGTTCTTC
CASSLWGQEYNEQFF
>TRBV19|-|TRBJ2-5|-
TGTGCCAGTAGTAGCCAGCAGTTAAGAGAGACCCAGTACTTC
CASSSQQLRETQYF
>TRBV29-1|-|TRBJ1-3|few
TGCAGCGTTGATCTAGGGACTGCTGGAAACACCATATATTTT
CSVDLGTAGNTIYF
>TRBV14|-|TRBJ2-7|-
TGTGCCAGCAGCCAAGATCAAATCGGCGAGCAGTACTTC
CASSQDQIGEQYF
>TRBV6-6|-|TRBJ2-2|-
TGTGCCAGCAGTTACCGGGGAAACACCGGGGAGCTGTTTTTT
CASSYRGNTGELFF
>TRBV27|TRBD2|TRBJ2-7|-
TGTGCCAGCAGTTTCCTCACTAGCGGGAGGGCCCACGAGCAGTACTTC
CASSFLTSGRAHEQYF
>TRBV9|TRBD2|TRBJ2-4|-
TGTGCCAGCAGCGTAGGTTCTAGCGGAGCCAAAAACATTCAGTACTTC
CASSVGSSGAKNIQYF
>TRBV6-1|-|TRBJ2-2|-
TGTGCCAGCAGCCCAATGGGGGCGAACACCGGGGAGCTGTTTTTT
CASSPMGANTGELFF
>TRBV19|-|TRBJ1-2|-
TGTGCCAGTAGTCGGGATTTGAGATCATATGGCTACACCTTC
CASSRDLRSYGYTF